These T cell receptor beta chains were read from a single sample in a study of OX40 agonist ivuxolimab in advanced cancers. Using immunoSEQ multiplex PCR, the repertoire was profiled, and TCRdb retains in-frame clones only, with some absent. The repertoire consists of roughly 80,000 clones, with more than 90% occurring once and the leading ten covering roughly 0.72%. The sample consisted of CD4+ or CD8+ T cells sorted from blood, taken in a trial of the OX40 agonist ivuxolimab. All receptors derive from an adult with an advanced solid tumor such as melanoma, head and neck, liver or kidney cancer. The conserved cysteine and the conserved F or W are not part of the CDR3 here. Each record gives: CDR3 protein, J gene, V gene, clone size. Some rows mark clone size as missing; the rest say once, few, many or name a class of expanded clone.

CDR3 protein: ASSLEEYGYT
J gene: TRBJ1-2
V gene: TRBV5-4
clone size: NA

CDR3 protein: ASSTSWADVSYGYT
J gene: TRBJ1-2
V gene: TRBV28
clone size: NA

CDR3 protein: ASSARITEAF
J gene: TRBJ1-1
V gene: TRBV7-2
clone size: NA

CDR3 protein: ATSNSPIYGYT
J gene: TRBJ1-2
V gene: TRBV6-5
clone size: NA

CDR3 protein: ASSLSGSYGYT
J gene: TRBJ1-2
V gene: TRBV28
clone size: NA

CDR3 protein: ATSRGGTLSYEQY
J gene: TRBJ2-7
V gene: TRBV15
clone size: NA

CDR3 protein: ASKLNYEQY
J gene: TRBJ2-7
V gene: TRBV28
clone size: NA

CDR3 protein: ASRESGARNQPQH
J gene: TRBJ1-5
V gene: TRBV19
clone size: NA

CDR3 protein: ASSPPWVNTEAF
J gene: TRBJ1-1
V gene: TRBV28
clone size: once

CDR3 protein: ASSLRDSTTDTQY
J gene: TRBJ2-3
V gene: TRBV11-3
clone size: NA